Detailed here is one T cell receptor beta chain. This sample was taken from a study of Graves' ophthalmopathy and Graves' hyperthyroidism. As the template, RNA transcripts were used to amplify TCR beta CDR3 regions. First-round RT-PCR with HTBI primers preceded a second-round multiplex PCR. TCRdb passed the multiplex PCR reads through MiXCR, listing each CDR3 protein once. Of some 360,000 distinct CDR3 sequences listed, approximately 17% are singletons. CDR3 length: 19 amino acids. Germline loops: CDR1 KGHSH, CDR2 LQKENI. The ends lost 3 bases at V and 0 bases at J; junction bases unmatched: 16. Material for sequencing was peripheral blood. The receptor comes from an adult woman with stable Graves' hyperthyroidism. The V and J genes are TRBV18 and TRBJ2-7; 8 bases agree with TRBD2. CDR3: CASSPPSRGSLAASYEQYF. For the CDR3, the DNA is TGTGCCAGCTCACCGCCCTCACGCGGCTCACTAGCGGCCTCCTACGAGCAGTACTTC.